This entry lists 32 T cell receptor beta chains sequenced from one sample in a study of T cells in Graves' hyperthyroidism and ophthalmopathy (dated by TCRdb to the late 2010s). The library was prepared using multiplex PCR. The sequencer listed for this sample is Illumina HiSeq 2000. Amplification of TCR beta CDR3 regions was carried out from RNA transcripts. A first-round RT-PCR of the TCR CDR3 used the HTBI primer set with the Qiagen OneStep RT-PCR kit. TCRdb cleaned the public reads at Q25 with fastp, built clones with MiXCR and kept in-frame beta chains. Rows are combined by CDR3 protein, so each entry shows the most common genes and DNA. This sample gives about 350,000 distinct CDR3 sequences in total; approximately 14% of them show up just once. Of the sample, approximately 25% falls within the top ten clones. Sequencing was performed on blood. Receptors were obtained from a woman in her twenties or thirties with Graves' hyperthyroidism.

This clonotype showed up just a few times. CDR3 loop: CASTDGSRNTEAFF. CDR3 nucleotides: TGTGCCAGCACCGATGGTAGCCGAAACACTGAAGCTTTCTTT. The chain joins TRBV9 to TRBJ1-1; unclear D gene. The CDR3 runs 14 residues. Trimming cost V 6 bases and J 2 bases, with 14 bases left between them. Germline assignment: CDR1 SGDLS and CDR2 YYNGEE.

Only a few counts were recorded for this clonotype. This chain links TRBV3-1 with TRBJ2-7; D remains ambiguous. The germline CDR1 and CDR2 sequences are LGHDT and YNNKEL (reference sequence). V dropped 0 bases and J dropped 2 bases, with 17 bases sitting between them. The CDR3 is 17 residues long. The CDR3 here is CASSQEWSSGLTYEQYF. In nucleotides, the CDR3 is TGTGCCAGCAGCCAAGAATGGTCGTCAGGATTAACCTACGAGCAGTACTTC.

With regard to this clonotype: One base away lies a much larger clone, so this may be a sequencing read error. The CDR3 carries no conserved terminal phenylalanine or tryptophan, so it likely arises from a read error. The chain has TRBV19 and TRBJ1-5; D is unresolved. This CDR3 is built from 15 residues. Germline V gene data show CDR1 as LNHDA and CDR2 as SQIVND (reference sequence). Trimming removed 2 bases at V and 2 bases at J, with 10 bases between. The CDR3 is CASSIWWTGNQPQHS. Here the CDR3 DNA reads TGTGCCAGTAGTATATGGTGGACTGGCAATCAGCCCCAGCATTCT.

CDR3 DNA: TGTGCCAGTAGTAGGGGACTAGCGGGAGGAGGCACAGATACGCAGTATTTT. Its protein is CASSRGLAGGGTDTQYF. The chain joins TRBV19 to TRBJ2-3, with 15 positions matching TRBD2. V lost 4 bases, J lost 1 base, and 3 bases stayed unmatched. CDR3 length: 17 residues. CDR1 and CDR2 from the germline V gene are LNHDA and SQIVND (reference sequence).

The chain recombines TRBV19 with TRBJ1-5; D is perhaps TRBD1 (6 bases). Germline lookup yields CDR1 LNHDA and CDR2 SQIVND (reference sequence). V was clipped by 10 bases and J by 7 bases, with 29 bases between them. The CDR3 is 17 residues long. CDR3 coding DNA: TGTGCCACGAACGCGAAGGGGGGCAAAGTGGGAACACAGCCCCAGCATTTT. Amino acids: CATNAKGGKVGTQPQHF.

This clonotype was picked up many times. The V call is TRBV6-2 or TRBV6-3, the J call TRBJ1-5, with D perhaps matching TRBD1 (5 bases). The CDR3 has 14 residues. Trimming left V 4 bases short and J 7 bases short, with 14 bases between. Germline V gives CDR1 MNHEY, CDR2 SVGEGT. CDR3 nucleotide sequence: TGTGCCAGCAGTTTGGGACCTCGGAACCAGCCCCAGCATTTT. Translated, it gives CASSLGPRNQPQHF.

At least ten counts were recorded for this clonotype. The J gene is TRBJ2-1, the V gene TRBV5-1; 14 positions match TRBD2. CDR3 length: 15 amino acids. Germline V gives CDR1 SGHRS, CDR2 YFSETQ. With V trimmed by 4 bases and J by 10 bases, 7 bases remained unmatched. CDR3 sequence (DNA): TGCGCCAGCAGCAAGGGACTAGCGGGAGAACGAGAGCAGTTCTTC. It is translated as CASSKGLAGEREQFF. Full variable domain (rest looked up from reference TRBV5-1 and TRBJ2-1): KAGVTQTPRYLIKTRGQQVTLSCSPISGHRSVSWYQQTPGQGLQFLFEYFSETQRNKGNFPGRFSGRQFSNSRSEMNVSTLELGDSALYLCASSKGLAGEREQFFGPGTRLTVL.

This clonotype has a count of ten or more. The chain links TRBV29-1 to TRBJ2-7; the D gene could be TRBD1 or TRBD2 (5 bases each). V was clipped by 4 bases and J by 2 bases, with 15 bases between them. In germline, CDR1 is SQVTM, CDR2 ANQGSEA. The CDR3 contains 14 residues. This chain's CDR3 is CSVVSRDGTYEQYF. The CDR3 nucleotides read TGCAGCGTTGTCTCACGGGACGGAACCTACGAGCAGTACTTC.

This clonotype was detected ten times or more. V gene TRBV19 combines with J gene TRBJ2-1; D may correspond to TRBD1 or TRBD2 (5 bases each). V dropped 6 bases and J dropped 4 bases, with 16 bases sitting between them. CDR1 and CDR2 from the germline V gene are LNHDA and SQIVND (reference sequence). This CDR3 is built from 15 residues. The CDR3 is CASSLGDGLYNEQFF. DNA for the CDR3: TGTGCCAGTAGCCTCGGGGACGGCCTGTACAATGAGCAGTTCTTC.

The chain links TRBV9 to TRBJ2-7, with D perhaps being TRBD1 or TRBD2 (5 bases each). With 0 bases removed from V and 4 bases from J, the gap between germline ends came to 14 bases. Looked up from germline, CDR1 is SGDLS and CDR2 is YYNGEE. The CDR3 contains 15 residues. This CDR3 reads CASSVGPGREYEQYF. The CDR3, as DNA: TGTGCCAGCAGCGTAGGTCCGGGGCGCGAGTACGAGCAGTACTTC.

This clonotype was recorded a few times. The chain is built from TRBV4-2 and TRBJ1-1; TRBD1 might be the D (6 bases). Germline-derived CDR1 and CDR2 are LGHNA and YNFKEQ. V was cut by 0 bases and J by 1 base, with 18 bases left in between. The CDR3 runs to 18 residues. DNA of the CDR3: TGTGCCAGCAGCCAAGATCGTATCATCCAGGGGCAGAACACTGAAGCTTTCTTT. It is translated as CASSQDRIIQGQNTEAFF.

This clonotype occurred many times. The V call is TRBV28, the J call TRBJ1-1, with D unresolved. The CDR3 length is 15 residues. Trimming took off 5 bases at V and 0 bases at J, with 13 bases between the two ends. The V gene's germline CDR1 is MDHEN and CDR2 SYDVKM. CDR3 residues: CASSLVLTMNTEAFF. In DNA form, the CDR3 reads TGTGCCAGCAGTCTCGTTTTGACGATGAACACTGAAGCTTTCTTT.

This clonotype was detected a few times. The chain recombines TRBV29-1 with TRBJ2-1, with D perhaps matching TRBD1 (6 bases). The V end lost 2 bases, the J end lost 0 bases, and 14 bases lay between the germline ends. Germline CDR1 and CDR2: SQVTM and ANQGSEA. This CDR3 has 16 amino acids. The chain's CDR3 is CSVEIMRGSSYNEQFF. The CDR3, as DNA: TGCAGCGTTGAAATTATGAGGGGGAGCTCCTACAATGAGCAGTTCTTC.

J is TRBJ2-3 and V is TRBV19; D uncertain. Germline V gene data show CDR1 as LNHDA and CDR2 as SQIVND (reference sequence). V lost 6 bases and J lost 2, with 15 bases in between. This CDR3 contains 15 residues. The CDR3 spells CASSDGGLNTDTQYF. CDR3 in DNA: TGTGCCAGTAGCGACGGCGGCTTAAACACAGATACGCAGTATTTT.

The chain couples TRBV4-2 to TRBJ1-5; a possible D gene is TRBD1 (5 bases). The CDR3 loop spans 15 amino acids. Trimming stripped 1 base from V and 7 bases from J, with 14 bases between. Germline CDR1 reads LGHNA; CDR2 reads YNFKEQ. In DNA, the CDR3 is TGTGCCAGCAGCCAAGTTGGCAGGGAAGGACAGCCCCAGCATTTT. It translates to CASSQVGREGQPQHF.

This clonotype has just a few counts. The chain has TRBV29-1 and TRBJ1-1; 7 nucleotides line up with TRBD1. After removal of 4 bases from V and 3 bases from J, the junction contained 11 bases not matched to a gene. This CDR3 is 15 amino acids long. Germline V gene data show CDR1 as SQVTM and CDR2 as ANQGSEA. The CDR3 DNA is TGCAGCGTTGGCGGTACAGGGAGGGGGCACACTGAAGCTTTCTTT. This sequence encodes CSVGGTGRGHTEAFF.

The CDR3 coding sequence is TGTGCCAGTAAACCTCGACAAACTGAAGCTTTCTTT. The encoded protein is CASKPRQTEAFF. The chain has TRBV19 and TRBJ1-1; no definite D call. There are 12 residues in the CDR3. Trimming took off 7 bases at V and 5 bases at J, with 11 bases between the two ends. Germline CDR1 is LNHDA and CDR2 is SQIVND (reference sequence).

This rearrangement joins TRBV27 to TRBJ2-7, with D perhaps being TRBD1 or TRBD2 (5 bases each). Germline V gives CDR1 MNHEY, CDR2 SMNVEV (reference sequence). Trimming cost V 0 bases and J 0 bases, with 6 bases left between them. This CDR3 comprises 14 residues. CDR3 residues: CASSLSGVSYEQYF. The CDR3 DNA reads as TGTGCCAGCAGTTTATCGGGGGTCTCCTACGAGCAGTACTTC.

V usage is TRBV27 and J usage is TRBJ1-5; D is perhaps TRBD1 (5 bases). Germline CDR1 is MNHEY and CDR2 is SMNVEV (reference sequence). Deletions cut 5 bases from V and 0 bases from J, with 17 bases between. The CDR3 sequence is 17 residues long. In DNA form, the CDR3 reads TGTGCCAGCAGTACCGGGGGGATCGGCTATAGCAATCAGCCCCAGCATTTT. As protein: CASSTGGIGYSNQPQHF.

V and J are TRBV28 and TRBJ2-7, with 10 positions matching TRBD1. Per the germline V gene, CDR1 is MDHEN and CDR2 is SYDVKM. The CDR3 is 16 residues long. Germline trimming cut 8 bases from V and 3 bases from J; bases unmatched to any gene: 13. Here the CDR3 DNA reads TGTGCCAGCCCTCCCGCCTCGGGACAGGGGCTCTACGAGCAGTACTTC. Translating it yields CASPPASGQGLYEQYF. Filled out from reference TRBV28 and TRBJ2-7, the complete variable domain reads DVKVTQSSRYLVKRTGEKVFLECVQDMDHENMFWYRQDPGLGLRLIYFSYDVKMKEKGDIPEGYSVSREKKERFSLILESASTNQTSMYLCASPPASGQGLYEQYFGPGTRLTVT.

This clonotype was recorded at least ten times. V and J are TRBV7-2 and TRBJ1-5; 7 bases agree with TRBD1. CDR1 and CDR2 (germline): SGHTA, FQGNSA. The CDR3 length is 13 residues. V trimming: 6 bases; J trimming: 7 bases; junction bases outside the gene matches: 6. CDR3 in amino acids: CASSQGGTQPQHF. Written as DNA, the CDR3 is TGTGCCAGCAGTCAGGGGGGGACCCAGCCCCAGCATTTT.

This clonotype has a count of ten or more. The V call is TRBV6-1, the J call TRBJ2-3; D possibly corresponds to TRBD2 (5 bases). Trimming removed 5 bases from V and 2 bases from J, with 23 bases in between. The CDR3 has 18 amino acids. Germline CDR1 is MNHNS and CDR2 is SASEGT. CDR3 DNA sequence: TGTGCCAGCAGTTCGCATAAGATGACTATCATCCCCACAGATACGCAGTATTTT. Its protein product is CASSSHKMTIIPTDTQYF.

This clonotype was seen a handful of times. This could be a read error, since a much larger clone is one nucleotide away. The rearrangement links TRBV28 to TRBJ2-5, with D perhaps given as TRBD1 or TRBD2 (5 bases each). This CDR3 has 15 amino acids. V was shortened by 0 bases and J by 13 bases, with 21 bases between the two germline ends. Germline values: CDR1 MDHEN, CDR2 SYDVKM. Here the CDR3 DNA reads TGTGCCAGCAGTTTATGGGGGGACGGACAAGACGAGCGGTACTTC. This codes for CASSLWGDGQDERYF.

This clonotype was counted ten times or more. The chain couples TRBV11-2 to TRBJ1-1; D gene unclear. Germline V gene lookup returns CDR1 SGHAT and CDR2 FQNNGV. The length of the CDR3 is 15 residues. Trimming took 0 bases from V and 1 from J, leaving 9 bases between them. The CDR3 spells CASSLDHMPNTEAFF. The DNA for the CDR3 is TGTGCCAGCAGCTTAGATCACATGCCGAACACTGAAGCTTTCTTT.

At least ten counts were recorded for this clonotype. The CDR3 DNA reads TGTGCCAGCAGCGAACAAGCCCCTGGGGAGCTGTTTTTT. Translated, it gives CASSEQAPGELFF. The chain is built from TRBV9 and TRBJ2-2; no clear D gene. CDR1 is SGDLS and CDR2 is YYNGEE in the germline V gene. V lost 3 bases and J lost 8, with 11 bases in between. The CDR3 consists of 13 residues.

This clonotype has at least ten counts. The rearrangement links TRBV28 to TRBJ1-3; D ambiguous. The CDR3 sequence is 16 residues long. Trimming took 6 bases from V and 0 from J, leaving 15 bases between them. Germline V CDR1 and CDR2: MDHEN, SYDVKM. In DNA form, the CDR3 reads TGTGCCAGCAGCCTTTCGGACGGCCTCTCTGGAAACACCATATATTTT. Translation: CASSLSDGLSGNTIYF.

DNA for the CDR3: TGCAGTGCTAACCGGGGGGCCATAAATAATGAGCAGTTCTTC. Translated: CSANRGAINNEQFF. The rearrangement links TRBV20-1 to TRBJ2-1; D perhaps matches TRBD2 (7 bases). The germline gives CDR1 DFQATT, CDR2 SNEGSKA (reference sequence). This CDR3 contains 14 residues. Deletions cut 4 bases from V and 7 bases from J, with 17 bases between.

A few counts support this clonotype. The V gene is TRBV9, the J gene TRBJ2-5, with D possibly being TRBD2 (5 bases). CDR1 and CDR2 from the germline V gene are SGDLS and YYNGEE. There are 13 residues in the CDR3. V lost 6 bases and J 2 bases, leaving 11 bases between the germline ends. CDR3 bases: TGTGCCAGCACTCCGGGCGGGCAAGAGACCCAGTACTTC. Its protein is CASTPGGQETQYF. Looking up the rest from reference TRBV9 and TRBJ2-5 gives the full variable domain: DSGVTQTPKHLITATGQRVTLRCSPRSGDLSVYWYQQSLDQGLQFLIQYYNGEERAKGNILERFSAQQFPDLHSELNLSSLELGDSALYFCASTPGGQETQYFGPGTRLLVL.

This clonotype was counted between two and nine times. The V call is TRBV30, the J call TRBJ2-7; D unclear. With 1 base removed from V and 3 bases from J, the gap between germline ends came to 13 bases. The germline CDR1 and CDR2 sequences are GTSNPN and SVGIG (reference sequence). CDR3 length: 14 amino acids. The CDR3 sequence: CAWSAPAPIYEQYF. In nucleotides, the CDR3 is TGTGCCTGGAGTGCGCCAGCGCCGATCTACGAGCAGTACTTC.

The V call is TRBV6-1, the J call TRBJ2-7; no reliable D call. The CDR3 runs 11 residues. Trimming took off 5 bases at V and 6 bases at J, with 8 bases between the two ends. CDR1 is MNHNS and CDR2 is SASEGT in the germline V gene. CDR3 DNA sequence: TGTGCCAGCAGTTATGTTGGCGAGCAGTACTTC. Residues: CASSYVGEQYF.

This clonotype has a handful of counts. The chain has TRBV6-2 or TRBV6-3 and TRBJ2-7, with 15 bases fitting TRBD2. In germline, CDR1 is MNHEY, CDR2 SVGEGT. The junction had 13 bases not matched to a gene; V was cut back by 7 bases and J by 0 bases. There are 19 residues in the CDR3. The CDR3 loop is CASIPNGTSGRFSSYEQYF. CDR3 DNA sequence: TGTGCCAGCATCCCGAACGGGACTAGCGGGAGGTTTAGCTCCTACGAGCAGTACTTC.

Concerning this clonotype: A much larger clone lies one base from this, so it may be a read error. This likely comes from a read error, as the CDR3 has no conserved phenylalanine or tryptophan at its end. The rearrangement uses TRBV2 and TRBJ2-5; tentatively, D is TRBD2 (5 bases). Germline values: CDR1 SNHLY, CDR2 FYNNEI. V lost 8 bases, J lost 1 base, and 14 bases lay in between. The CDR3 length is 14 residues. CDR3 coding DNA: TGTGCCAGCGAAGGAGGTTTCGGCCAAGAGACCCAGTACATC. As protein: CASEGGFGQETQYI.